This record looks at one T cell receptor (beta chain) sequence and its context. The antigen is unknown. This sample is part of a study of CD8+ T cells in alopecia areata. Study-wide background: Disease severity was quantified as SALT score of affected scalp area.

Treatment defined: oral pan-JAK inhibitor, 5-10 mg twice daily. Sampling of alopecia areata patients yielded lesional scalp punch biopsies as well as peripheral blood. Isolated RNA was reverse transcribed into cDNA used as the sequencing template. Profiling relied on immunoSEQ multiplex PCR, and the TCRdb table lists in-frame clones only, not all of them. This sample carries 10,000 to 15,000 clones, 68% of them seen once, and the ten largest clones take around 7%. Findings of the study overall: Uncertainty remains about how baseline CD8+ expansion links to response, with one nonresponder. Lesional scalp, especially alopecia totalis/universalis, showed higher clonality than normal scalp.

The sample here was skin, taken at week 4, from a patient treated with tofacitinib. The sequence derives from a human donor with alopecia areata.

CDR3 DNA: TGTGCCAGCAGCTTGTGGGGTCGCGAGCAGTACTTC. The encoded protein is CASSLWGREQYF. The chain has TRBV5-6 and TRBJ2-7, with D unresolved. CDR3 length: 12 residues. The germline V gene has CDR1 SGHDT and CDR2 YYEEEE. Between the trimmed V and J ends, which lost 1 base and 6 bases, there was a span of 8 bases.